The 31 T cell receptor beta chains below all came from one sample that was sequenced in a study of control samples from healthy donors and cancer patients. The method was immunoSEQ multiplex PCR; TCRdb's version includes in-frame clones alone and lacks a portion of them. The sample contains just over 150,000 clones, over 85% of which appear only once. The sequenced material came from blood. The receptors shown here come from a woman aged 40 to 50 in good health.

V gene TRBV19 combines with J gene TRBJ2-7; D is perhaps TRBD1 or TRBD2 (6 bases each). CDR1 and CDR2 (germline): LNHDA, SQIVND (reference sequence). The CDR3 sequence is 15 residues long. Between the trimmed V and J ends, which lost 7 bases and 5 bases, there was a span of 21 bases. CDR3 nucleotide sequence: TGTGCCAGTACCTCCGGGAGAGGGGGTGAGAACGAGCAGTACTTC. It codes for CASTSGRGGENEQYF.

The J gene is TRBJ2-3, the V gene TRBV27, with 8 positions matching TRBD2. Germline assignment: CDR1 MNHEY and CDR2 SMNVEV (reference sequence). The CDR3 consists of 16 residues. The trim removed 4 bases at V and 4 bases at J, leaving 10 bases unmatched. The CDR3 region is CASSSRSGGDPDTQYF. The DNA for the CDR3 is TGTGCCAGCAGTTCCCGCAGCGGGGGCGACCCAGATACGCAGTATTTT.

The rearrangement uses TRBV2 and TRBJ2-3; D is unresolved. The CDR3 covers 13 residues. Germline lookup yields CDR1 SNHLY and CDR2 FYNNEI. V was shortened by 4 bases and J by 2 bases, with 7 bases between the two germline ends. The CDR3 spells CASSVVYTDTQYF. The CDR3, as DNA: TGTGCCAGCAGTGTAGTATACACAGATACGCAGTATTTT.

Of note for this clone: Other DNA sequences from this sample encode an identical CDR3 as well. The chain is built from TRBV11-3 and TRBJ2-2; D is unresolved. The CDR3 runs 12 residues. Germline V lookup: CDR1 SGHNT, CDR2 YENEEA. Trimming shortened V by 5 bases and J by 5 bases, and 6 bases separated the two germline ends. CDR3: CASSPGTGELFF. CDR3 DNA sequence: TGTGCCAGCAGCCCTGGAACCGGGGAGCTGTTTTTT.

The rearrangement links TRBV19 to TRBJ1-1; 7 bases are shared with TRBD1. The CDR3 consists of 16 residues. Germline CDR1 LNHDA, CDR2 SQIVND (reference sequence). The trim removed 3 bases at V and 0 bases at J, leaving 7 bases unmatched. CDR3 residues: CASSIWDSTMNTEAFF. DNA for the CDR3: TGTGCCAGTAGTATTTGGGACAGTACCATGAACACTGAAGCTTTCTTT.

The CDR3 nucleotides are TGTGCCAGCAGCCAGACGGATCCGTATGGCTACACCTTC. As protein: CASSQTDPYGYTF. V gene TRBV3-1 (or the pseudogene TRBV3-2) combines with J gene TRBJ1-2; D is unresolved. CDR3 length: 13 residues. Deletions cut 3 bases from V and 5 bases from J, with 10 bases between. Germline V gene lookup returns CDR1 LGHDT and CDR2 YNNKEL (reference sequence).

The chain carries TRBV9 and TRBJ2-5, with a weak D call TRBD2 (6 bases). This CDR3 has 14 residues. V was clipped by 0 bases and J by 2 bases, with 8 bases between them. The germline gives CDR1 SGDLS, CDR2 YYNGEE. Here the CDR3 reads CASSVALAQETQYF. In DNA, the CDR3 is TGTGCCAGCAGCGTAGCCCTAGCGCAAGAGACCCAGTACTTC.

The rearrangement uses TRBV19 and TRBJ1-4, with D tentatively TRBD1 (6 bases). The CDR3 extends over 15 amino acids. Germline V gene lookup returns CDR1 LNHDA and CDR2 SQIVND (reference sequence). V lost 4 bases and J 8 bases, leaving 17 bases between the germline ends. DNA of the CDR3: TGTGCCAGTAGTACCATCACGGGGGGCCCGGAAAAACTGTTTTTT. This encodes CASSTITGGPEKLFF.

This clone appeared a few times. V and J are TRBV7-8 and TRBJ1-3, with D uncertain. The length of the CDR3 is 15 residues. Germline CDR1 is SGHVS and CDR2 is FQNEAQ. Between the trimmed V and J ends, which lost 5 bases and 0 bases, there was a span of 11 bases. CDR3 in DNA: TGTGCCAGCAGCCTACTCTCCAACTCTGGAAACACCATATATTTT. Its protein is CASSLLSNSGNTIYF.

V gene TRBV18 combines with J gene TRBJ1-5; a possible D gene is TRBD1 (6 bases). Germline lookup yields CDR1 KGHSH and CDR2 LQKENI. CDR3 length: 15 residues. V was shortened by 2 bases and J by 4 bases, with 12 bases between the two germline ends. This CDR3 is CASSPVRQGNQPQHF. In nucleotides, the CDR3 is TGTGCCAGCTCACCAGTCCGGCAGGGGAATCAGCCCCAGCATTTT.

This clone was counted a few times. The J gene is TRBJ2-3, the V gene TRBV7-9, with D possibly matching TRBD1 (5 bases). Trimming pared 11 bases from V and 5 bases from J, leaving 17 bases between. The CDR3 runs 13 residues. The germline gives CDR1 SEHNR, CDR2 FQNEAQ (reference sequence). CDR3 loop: CAGSQGSLDTQYF. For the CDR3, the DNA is TGTGCCGGCTCCCAGGGTAGCTTAGATACGCAGTATTTT.

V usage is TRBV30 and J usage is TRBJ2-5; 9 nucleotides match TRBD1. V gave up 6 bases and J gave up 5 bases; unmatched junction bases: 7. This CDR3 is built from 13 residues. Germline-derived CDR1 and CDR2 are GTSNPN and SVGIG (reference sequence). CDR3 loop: CACGDRERETQYF. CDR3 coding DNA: TGTGCCTGCGGGGACAGGGAGAGGGAGACCCAGTACTTC.

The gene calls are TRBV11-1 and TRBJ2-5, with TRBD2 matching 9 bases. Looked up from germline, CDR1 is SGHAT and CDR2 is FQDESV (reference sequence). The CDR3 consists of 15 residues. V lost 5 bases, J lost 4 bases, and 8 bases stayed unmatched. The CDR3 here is CASSLRGGQRETQYF. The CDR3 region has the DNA TGTGCCAGCAGCCTGCGGGGGGGCCAAAGAGAGACCCAGTACTTC.

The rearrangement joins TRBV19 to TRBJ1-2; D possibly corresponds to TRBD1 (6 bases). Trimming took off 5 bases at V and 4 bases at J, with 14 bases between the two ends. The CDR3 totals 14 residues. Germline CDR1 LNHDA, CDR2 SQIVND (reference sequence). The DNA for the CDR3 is TGTGCCAGTAGTCCCGACAGGATAGCCTATGGCTACACCTTC. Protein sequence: CASSPDRIAYGYTF.

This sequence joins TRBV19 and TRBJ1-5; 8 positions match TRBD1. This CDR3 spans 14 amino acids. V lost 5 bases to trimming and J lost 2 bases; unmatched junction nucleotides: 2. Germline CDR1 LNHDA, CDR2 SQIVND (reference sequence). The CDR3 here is CASSSGQGNQPQHF. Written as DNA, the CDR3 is TGTGCCAGTAGTTCGGGACAGGGCAATCAGCCCCAGCATTTT.

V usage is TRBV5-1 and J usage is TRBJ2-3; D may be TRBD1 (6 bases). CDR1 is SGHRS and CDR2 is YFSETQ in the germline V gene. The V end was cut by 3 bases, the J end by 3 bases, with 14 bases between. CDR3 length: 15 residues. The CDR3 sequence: CASSSRGLLTDTQYF. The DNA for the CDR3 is TGCGCCAGCAGCTCCAGGGGTTTATTAACAGATACGCAGTATTTT.

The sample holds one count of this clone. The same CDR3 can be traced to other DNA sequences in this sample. CDR3 DNA: TGTGCCAGCAGCCCCAGGGACAGTCAAGAGACCCAGTACTTC. Translation: CASSPRDSQETQYF. The rearrangement links TRBV11-3 to TRBJ2-5; 7 bases fit TRBD1. V dropped 5 bases and J dropped 2; count of bases not matched to a gene: 5. The V gene's germline CDR1 is SGHNT and CDR2 YENEEA. This CDR3 is built from 14 residues.

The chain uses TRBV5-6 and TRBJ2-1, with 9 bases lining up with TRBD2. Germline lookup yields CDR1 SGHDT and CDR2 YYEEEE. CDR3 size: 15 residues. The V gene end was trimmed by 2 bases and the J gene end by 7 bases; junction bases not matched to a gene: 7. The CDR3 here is CASSFGGGAENEQFF. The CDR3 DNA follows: TGTGCCAGCAGCTTCGGCGGGGGGGCCGAAAATGAGCAGTTCTTC.

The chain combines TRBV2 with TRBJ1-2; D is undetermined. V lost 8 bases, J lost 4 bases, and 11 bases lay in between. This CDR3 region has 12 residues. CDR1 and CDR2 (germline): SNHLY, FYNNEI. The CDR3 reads CASSDLSYGYTF. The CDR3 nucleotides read TGTGCCAGCTCGGACCTCTCCTATGGCTACACCTTC. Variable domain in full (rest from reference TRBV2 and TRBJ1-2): EPEVTQTPSHQVTQMGQEVILRCVPISNHLYFYWYRQILGQKVEFLVSFYNNEISEKSEIFDDQFSVERPDGSNFTLKIRSTKLEDSAMYFCASSDLSYGYTFGSGTRLTVV.

CDR3 residues: CASSEEFGYEQYF. As DNA, the CDR3 is TGTGCCAGCAGCGAGGAGTTCGGCTACGAGCAGTACTTC. J is TRBJ2-7 and V is TRBV9, with no clear D. This CDR3 is 13 amino acids long. Germline CDR1 and CDR2: SGDLS and YYNGEE. V shed 3 bases and J shed 3 bases, with 10 bases lying between them.

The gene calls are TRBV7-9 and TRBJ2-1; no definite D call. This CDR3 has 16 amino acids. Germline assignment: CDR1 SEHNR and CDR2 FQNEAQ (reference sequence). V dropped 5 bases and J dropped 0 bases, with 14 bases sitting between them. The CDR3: CASSRLTHSSYNEQFF. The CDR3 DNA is TGTGCCAGCAGCAGGCTGACCCACTCCTCCTACAATGAGCAGTTCTTC.

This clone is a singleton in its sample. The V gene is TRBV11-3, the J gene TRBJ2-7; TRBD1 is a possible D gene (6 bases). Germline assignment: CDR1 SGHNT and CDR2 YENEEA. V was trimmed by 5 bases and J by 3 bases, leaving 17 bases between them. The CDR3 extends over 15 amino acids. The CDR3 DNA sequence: TGTGCCAGCAGCCCACGTTCAGGGGCACTCTACGAGCAGTACTTC. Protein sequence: CASSPRSGALYEQYF.

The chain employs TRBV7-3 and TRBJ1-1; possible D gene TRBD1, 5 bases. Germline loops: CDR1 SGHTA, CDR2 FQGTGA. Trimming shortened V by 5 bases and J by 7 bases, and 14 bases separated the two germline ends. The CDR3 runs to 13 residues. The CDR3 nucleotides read TGTGCCAGCAGCCTATTCTGGGGGGGTGAAGCTTTCTTT. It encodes CASSLFWGGEAFF.

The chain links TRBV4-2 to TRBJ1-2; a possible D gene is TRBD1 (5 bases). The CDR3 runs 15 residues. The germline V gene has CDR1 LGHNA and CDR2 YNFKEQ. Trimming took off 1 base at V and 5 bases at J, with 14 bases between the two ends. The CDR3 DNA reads TGTGCCAGCAGCCAAGGGCAGGGAAGGTGGTATGGCTACACCTTC. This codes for CASSQGQGRWYGYTF.

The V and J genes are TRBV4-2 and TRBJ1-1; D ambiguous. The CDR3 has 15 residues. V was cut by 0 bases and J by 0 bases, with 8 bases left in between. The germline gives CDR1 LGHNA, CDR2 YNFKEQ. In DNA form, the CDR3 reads TGTGCCAGCAGCCAAGATTTACAGATGAACACTGAAGCTTTCTTT. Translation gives CASSQDLQMNTEAFF.

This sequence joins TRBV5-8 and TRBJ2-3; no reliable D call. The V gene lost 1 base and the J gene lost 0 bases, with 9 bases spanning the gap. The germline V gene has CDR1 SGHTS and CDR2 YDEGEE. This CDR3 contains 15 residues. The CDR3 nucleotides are TGTGCCAGCAGCTTGCTTGAAAGTAGCACAGATACGCAGTATTTT. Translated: CASSLLESSTDTQYF. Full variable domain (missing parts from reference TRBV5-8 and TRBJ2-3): EAGVTQSPTHLIKTRGQQATLRCSPISGHTSVYWYQQALGLGLQFLLWYDEGEERNRGNFPPRFSGRQFPNYSSELNVNALELEDSALYLCASSLLESSTDTQYFGPGTRLTVL.

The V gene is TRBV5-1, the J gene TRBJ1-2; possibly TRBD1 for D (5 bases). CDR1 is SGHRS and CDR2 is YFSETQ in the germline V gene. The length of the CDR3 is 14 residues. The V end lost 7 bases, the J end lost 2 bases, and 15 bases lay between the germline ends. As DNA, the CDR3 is TGCGCCAGCTCCCCTGACAGCGAGAACTATGGCTACACCTTC. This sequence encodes CASSPDSENYGYTF.

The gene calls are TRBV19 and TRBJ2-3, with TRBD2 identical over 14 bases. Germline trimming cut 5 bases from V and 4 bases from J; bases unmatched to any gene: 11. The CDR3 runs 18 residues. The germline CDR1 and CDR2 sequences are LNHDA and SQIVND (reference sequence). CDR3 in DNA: TGTGCCAGTAGTTTCAGACTAGCGGGGGGGCCCGGGGCAGATACGCAGTATTTT. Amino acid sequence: CASSFRLAGGPGADTQYF.

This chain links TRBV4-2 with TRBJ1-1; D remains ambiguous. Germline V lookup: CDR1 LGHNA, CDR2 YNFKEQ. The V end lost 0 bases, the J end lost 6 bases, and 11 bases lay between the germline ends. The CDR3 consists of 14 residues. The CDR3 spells CASSQELQVAEAFF. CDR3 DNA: TGTGCCAGCAGCCAAGAATTGCAAGTCGCTGAAGCTTTCTTT.

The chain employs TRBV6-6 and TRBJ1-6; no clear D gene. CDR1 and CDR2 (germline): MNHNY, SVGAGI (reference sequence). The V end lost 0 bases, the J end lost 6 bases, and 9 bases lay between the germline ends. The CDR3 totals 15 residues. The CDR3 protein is CASSYSTGGNSPLHF. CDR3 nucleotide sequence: TGTGCCAGCAGTTACTCGACGGGTGGTAATTCACCCCTCCACTTT.

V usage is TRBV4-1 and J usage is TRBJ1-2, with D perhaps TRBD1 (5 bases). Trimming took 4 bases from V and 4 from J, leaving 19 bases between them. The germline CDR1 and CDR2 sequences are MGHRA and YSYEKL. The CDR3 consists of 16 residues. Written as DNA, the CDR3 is TGCGCCAGCAGCCTTCGGACACCCCCAGGGCCCTATGGCTACACCTTC. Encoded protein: CASSLRTPPGPYGYTF.